This T cell receptor beta chain was observed in a study of cytomegalovirus exposure and HLA in healthy donors. The germline V gene encodes CDR1 MNHNY and CDR2 SVGAGI (reference sequence). The CDR3 runs 14 residues. The V and J ends lost 4 bases and 6 bases, in that order; junction bases with no gene match: 5. Whole-study results and caveats: CMV serostatus was the only immune exposure information that was available. Later on, an analysis tied around 17,000 TCR beta sequences to HLA alleles at 0.05 false discovery rate. Likely technical artifact: a cluster of highly shared sequence variants. Several of the most significant clusters were apparently associated with common viral pathogens in a later analysis.

Primers included in the PCR were 60 Vbeta and 13 Jbeta primers. Assay: immunoSEQ multiplex PCR; the TCRdb copy retains only in-frame clones and omits some. The listing records almost 40,000 clones. For this clone: Its antigen is currently unknown. This sample includes further DNA sequences coding for the same CDR3.

The V and J genes are TRBV6-6 and TRBJ1-4; the match to TRBD1 covers 7 bases. The sample taken for sequencing was PBMCs. This TCR was sampled from a woman under 40 in good health and CMV-seropositive. The DNA of the CDR3 is TGTGCCAGCAGTTCCGCCGGGACAGATGAAAAACTGTTTTTT. Translating gives CASSSAGTDEKLFF.